A selection of T cell receptor beta chains follows, all from one sample in a study of early T cells in non-severe SARS-CoV-2 infection. TCRdb reanalysed the 5' RACE reads using MiXCR and keeps one entry per CDR3 protein. The table shows 60,000 to 75,000 distinct CDR3 sequences, with about 9% occurring only once. The sample consisted of whole blood, taken at baseline. The receptors originated from an adult who was a healthcare worker with PCR-confirmed SARS-CoV-2 infection or an uninfected control (not recorded which). Both conserved end residues are part of each CDR3. The D gene is left open where the match is weak. The size field is filled for only some rows; it gives once, few, many or a size class.

d_call j_call clone_size v_call cdr3_nt cdr3_aa
. TRBJ1-1 many TRBV5-1 TGCGCCAGCAGCCCCTTGGCGGGGGTGAACACTGAAGCTTTCTTT CASSPLAGVNTEAFF
TRBD2 TRBJ2-1 few TRBV4-3 TGCGCCAGCAGCCGCGCGGTCGCGGGAGGGCTAAATGAGCAGTTCTTC CASSRAVAGGLNEQFF
TRBD2 TRBJ2-7 many TRBV7-2 TGTGCCAGCAGCATAACTAGCGGAGCCTACGAGCAGTACTTC CASSITSGAYEQYF
. TRBJ2-7 few TRBV14 TGTGCCAGCAGCCAATTTTCGGACTACGAGCAGTACTTC CASSQFSDYEQYF
TRBD1 TRBJ2-3 few TRBV7-2 TGTGCCAGCAGCTTAGCGCTCGGGGGACAGGGCAGCACAGATACGCAGTATTTT CASSLALGGQGSTDTQYF
. TRBJ2-4 many TRBV20-1 TGCAGTGCTAGAGTCTACGGAGGGGGAGACATTCAGTACTTC CSARVYGGGDIQYF
. TRBJ2-7 few TRBV5-6 TGTGCCAGCAGCTTGGTCAGCGCACAAGATAAGCAGTACTTC CASSLVSAQDKQYF
. TRBJ1-1 many TRBV6-2/TRBV6-3 TGTGCCAGCACCCTACCCCGGCAGGAGCCGAACACTGAAGCTTTCTTT CASTLPRQEPNTEAFF
. TRBJ2-5 . TRBV6-5 TGTGCCAGCAGACCGACAGAAGCGGGTAAAGAGACCCAGTACTTC CASRPTEAGKETQYF
TRBD1 TRBJ1-5 many TRBV6-6 TGTGCCAGCAGTTTCGGGACAGGGGATGGCAATCAGCCCCAGCATTTT CASSFGTGDGNQPQHF
. TRBJ2-3 . TRBV7-2 TGTGCCAGCAGCCAGAGACACAGGATCACAGATACGCAGTATTTT CASSQRHRITDTQYF
TRBD1 TRBJ1-1 many TRBV10-3 TGTGCCATCAGTGGCAGGGGGGGGAACACTGAAGCTTTCTTT CAISGRGGNTEAFF
TRBD2 TRBJ2-7 few TRBV28 TGTGCCAGCAGCCCCGTCGGACTAGCGGAGAGCTCCTACGAGCAGTACTTC CASSPVGLAESSYEQYF
TRBD2 TRBJ2-1 . TRBV6-5 TGTGCCAGCAGTTCGTTGACTAGCGGGATCCCCTACAATGAGCAGTTCTTC CASSSLTSGIPYNEQFF
. TRBJ2-7 many TRBV20-1 TGCAGTGCTGAACAAACTGACGGGACCTCCTACGAGCAGTACTTC CSAEQTDGTSYEQYF
. TRBJ2-7 . TRBV12-3/TRBV12-4 TGTGCCAGCAGTGCAGACGGACCCTACGAGCAGTACTTC CASSADGPYEQYF
TRBD1 TRBJ1-2 many TRBV2 TGTGCCAGCAGTGGGGTGGGACAGGTTAATAACTATGGCTACACCTTC CASSGVGQVNNYGYTF
TRBD2 TRBJ2-3 many TRBV28 TGTGCCAGCAGTTCCTATCGTCCTAGCGGGGGAGATACGCAGTATTTT CASSSYRPSGGDTQYF
TRBD1 TRBJ2-3 many TRBV28 TGTGCCAGCAGTTTCGGACAGGGGTCTGCAGATACGCAGTATTTT CASSFGQGSADTQYF
. TRBJ1-5 few TRBV24-1 TGTGCCACCAGTGACCCGGGCAGCAATCAGCCCCAGCATTTT CATSDPGSNQPQHF
. TRBJ2-3 many TRBV7-6 TGTGCCAGCAGCTTAGGGGCCGGTATCACAGATACGCAGTATTTT CASSLGAGITDTQYF
. TRBJ1-4 many TRBV27 TGTGCCAGCAGTCCCTTAAGGGGAAAACTAGCAACTAATGAAAAACTGTTTTTT CASSPLRGKLATNEKLFF
. TRBJ2-5 . TRBV29-1 TGCAGCGTCTGGGCACAAGAGACCCAGTACTTC CSVWAQETQYF
TRBD1 TRBJ1-6 few TRBV20-1 TGCAGTGCTAGAGAAACCGGGACAGGGAAATCACCCCTCCACTTT CSARETGTGKSPLHF
. TRBJ2-7 many TRBV7-2 TGTGCCAGCAGCCCGATGGGGGCCTACGAGCAGTACTTC CASSPMGAYEQYF
. TRBJ2-3 few TRBV28 TGTGCCAGCAGACAAGGGCGGGGTCCTACAGATACGCAGTATTTT CASRQGRGPTDTQYF
. TRBJ2-3 few TRBV7-3 TGTGCCAGCAACGAGGGGGGAAGAGTCACAGATACGCAGTATTTT CASNEGGRVTDTQYF
. TRBJ2-3 . TRBV24-1 TGTGCCACCAGTGAAGGCGGGGGCCCCAGGGATACGCAGTATTTT CATSEGGGPRDTQYF
TRBD1 TRBJ2-5 few TRBV29-1 TGCAGCGTCGCCTGGACAGGGGGCGAGACCCAGTACTTC CSVAWTGGETQYF
TRBD1 TRBJ1-5 many TRBV7-2 TGTGCCAGCAGCGTACAGGGGGCGGGCGATCCCCAGCATTTT CASSVQGAGDPQHF
. TRBJ2-1 . TRBV6-1 TGTGCCAGCAGTGAAAGATGGAGCTCCTACAATGAGCAGTTCTTC CASSERWSSYNEQFF
TRBD2 TRBJ2-3 . TRBV27 TGTGCCAGCAGTCCGACTAGCGTTACCACAGATACGCAGTATTTT CASSPTSVTTDTQYF
TRBD2 TRBJ2-7 many TRBV18 TGTGCCAGCTCACCTCCGGGACTAGCCAATTACGAGCAGTACTTC CASSPPGLANYEQYF
TRBD2 TRBJ2-3 . TRBV6-2/TRBV6-3 TGTGCCAGCAGTCTGGTAGCGGGACCTAGCACAGATACGCAGTATTTT CASSLVAGPSTDTQYF
. TRBJ1-5 many TRBV19 TGTGCCAGCTCCGCGAGGGTTTCGCAGCCCCAGCATTTT CASSARVSQPQHF
. TRBJ2-1 . TRBV28 TGTGCCAGCAGCATCATCGAAAGGGGGCAGTTCTTC CASSIIERGQFF
TRBD1 TRBJ2-1 . TRBV10-3 TGTGCCATCAGTGGTCAGGGGGCGGCCAATGAGCAGTTCTTC CAISGQGAANEQFF
. TRBJ2-7 . TRBV28 TGTGCCAGCAGTCGGCTCCCCGGGTCCGAGCAGTACTTC CASSRLPGSEQYF
. TRBJ1-2 many TRBV9 TGTGCCAGCAATAAGATCCCCGGGGACTATGGCTACACCTTC CASNKIPGDYGYTF
. TRBJ1-4 . TRBV20-1 TGCAGTGCTCCCGAGATAGACAGCTATAATGAAAAACTGTTTTTT CSAPEIDSYNEKLFF
. TRBJ2-7 many TRBV6-2/TRBV6-3 TGTGCCAGCAGTTCCCCGGGACGCTGGGGGACCGAGCAGTACTTC CASSSPGRWGTEQYF
. TRBJ1-6 few TRBV4-3 TGCGCCAGCAGCCAAGCCACAGGGTCTAATTCACCCCTCCACTTT CASSQATGSNSPLHF
. TRBJ1-1 few TRBV9 TGTGCCAGCAGCGTAGAGCTGAACACTGAAGCCTTCTTT CASSVELNTEAFF
TRBD1 TRBJ2-1 . TRBV12-3/TRBV12-4 TGTGCCAGCAGTTTACCCCGGACAGGGGATGAGCAGTTCTTC CASSLPRTGDEQFF